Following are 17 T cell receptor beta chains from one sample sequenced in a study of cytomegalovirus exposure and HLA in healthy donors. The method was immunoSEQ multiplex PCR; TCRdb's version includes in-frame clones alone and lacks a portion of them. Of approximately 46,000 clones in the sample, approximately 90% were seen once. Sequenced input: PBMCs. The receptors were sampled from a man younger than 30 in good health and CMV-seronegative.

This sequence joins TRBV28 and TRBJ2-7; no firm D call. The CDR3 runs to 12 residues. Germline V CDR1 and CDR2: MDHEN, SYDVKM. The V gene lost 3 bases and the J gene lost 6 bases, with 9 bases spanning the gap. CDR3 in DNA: TGTGCCAGCAGTTTGTCCAGGTTCGAGCAGTACTTC. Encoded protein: CASSLSRFEQYF.

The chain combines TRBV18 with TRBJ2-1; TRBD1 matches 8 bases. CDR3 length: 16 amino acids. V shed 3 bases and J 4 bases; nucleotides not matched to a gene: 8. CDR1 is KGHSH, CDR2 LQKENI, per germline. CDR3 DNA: TGTGCCAGCTCACCGAGGGGACAGGAGATATACAATGAGCAGTTCTTC. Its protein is CASSPRGQEIYNEQFF.

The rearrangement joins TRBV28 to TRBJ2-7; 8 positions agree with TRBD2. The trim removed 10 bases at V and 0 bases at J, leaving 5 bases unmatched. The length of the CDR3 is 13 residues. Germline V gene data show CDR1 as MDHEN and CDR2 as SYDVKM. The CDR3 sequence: CAIGGASSYEQYF. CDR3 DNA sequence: TGTGCCATCGGGGGGGCGAGCTCCTACGAGCAGTACTTC.

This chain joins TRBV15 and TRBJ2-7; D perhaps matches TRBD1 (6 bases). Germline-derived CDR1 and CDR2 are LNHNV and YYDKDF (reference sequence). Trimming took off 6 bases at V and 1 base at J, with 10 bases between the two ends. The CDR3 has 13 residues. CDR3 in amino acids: CATRTTGSYEQYF. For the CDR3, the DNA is TGTGCCACCAGGACGACAGGTTCCTACGAGCAGTACTTC.

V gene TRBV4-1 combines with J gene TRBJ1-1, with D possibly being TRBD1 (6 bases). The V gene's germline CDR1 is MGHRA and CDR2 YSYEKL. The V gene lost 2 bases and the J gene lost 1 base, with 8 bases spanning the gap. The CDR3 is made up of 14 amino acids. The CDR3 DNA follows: TGCGCCAGCAGCCAATCACAGGGGAACACTGAAGCTTTCTTT. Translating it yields CASSQSQGNTEAFF.

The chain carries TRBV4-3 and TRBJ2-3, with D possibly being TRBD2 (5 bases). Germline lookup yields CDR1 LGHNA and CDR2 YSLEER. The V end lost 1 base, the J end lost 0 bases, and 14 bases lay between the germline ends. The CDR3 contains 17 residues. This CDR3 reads CASSQGVGGLSTDTQYF. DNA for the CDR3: TGCGCCAGCAGCCAAGGGGTGGGCGGGTTAAGCACAGATACGCAGTATTTT.

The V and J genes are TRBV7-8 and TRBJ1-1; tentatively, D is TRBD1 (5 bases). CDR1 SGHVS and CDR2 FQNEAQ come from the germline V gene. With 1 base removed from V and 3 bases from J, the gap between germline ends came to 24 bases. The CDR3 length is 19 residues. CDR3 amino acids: CASSLVWSGAAGRYTEAFF. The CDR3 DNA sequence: TGTGCCAGCAGCTTAGTGTGGAGTGGGGCCGCCGGAAGGTACACTGAAGCTTTCTTT.

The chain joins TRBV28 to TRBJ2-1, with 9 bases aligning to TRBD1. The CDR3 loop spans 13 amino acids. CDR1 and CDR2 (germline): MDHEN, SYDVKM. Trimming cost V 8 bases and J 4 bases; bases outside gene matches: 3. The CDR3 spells CASCGQGYNEQFF. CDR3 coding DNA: TGTGCCAGCTGCGGACAGGGGTACAATGAGCAGTTCTTC.

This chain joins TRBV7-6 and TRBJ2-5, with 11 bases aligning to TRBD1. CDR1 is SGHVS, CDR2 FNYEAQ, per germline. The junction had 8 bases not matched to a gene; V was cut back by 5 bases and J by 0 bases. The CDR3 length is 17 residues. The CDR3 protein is CASSRIGQGAYQETQYF. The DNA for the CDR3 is TGTGCCAGCAGCCGGATCGGACAGGGGGCGTACCAAGAGACCCAGTACTTC. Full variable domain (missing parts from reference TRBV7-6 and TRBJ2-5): GAGVSQSPRYKVTKRGQDVALRCDPISGHVSLYWYRQALGQGPEFLTYFNYEAQQDKSGLPNDRFSAERPEGSISTLTIQRTEQRDSAMYRCASSRIGQGAYQETQYFGPGTRLLVL.

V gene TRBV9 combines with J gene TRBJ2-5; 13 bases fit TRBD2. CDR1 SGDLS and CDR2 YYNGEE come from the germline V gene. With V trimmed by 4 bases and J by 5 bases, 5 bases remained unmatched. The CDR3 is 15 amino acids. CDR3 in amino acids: CASSILAGGGETQYF. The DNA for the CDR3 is TGTGCCAGCAGCATACTAGCGGGAGGGGGTGAGACCCAGTACTTC.

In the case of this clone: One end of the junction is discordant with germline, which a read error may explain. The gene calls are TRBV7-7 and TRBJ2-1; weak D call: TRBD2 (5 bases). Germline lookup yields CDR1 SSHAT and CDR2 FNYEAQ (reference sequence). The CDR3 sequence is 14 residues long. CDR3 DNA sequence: TGTGCTAGCAGCTCCGGCCCCGGGGACAATGAGCAGTTCTTC. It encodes CASSSGPGDNEQFF. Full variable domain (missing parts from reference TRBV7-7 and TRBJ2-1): GAGVSQSPRYKVTKRGQDVTLRCDPISSHATLYWYQQALGQGPEFLTYFNYEAQPDKSGLPSDRFSAERPEGSISTLTIQRTEQRDSAMYRCASSSGPGDNEQFFGPGTRLTVL.

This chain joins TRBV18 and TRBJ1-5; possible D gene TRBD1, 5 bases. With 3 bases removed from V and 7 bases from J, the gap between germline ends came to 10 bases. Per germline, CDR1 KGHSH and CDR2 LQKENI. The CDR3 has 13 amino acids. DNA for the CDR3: TGTGCCAGCTCACCGGGGGGGGACCAGCCCCAGCATTTT. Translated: CASSPGGDQPQHF.

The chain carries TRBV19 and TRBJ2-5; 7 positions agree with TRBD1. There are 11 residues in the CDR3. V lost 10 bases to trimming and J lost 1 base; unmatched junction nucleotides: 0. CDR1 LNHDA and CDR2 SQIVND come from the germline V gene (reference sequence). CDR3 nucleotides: TGTGCCACAGGGGGCCAAGAGACCCAGTACTTC. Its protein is CATGGQETQYF.

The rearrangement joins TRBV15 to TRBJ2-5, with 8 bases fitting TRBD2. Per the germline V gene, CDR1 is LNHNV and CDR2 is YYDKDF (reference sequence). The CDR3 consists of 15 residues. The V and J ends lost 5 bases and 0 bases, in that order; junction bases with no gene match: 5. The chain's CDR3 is CATSRYSGDQETQYF. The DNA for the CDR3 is TGTGCCACCAGCCGATATAGCGGGGACCAAGAGACCCAGTACTTC.

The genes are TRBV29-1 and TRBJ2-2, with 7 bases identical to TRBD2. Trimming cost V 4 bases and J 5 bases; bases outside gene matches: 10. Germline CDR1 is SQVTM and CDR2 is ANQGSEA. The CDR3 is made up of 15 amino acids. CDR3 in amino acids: CSVGGAGEWTGELFF. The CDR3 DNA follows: TGCAGCGTTGGTGGTGCGGGAGAATGGACCGGGGAGCTGTTTTTT.

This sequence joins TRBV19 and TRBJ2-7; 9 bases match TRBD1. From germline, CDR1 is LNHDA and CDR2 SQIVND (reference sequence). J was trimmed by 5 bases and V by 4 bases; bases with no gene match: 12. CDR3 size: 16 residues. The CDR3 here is CASSTTTGGLFHEQYF. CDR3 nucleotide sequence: TGTGCCAGTAGTACCACTACAGGGGGCCTCTTCCACGAGCAGTACTTC.

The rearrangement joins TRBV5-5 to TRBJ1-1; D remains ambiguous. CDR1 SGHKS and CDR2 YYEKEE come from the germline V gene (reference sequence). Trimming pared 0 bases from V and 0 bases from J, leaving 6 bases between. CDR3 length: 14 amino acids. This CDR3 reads CASSLVGVNTEAFF. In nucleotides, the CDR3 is TGTGCCAGCAGCTTGGTCGGGGTGAACACTGAAGCTTTCTTT.